The 9 T cell receptor beta chains in this list originate from one sample, sequenced in a study of CD8 T cells in Susac syndrome. Reverse transcription of 0.5 to 1 ug RNA was performed with random hexamers. Via MiXCR, TCRdb re-called the immunoSEQ multiplex PCR reads, giving one row per CDR3 protein. The sample includes roughly 80,000 distinct CDR3 sequences, around 94% of them seen just once. Sequencing was performed on CD8+ T cells from PBMCs. The receptors derive from a human donor with Susac syndrome.

The V call is TRBV12-3 or TRBV12-4, the J call TRBJ1-2; D not certain. The V gene lost 1 base and the J gene lost 8 bases, with 8 bases spanning the gap. CDR3 length equals 12 residues. The CDR3 sequence: CASSLGAPGYTF. The CDR3 DNA follows: TGTGCCAGCAGTTTAGGGGCGCCCGGCTACACCTTC.

This chain joins TRBV28 and TRBJ1-1, with 8 bases aligning to TRBD1. Per germline, CDR1 MDHEN and CDR2 SYDVKM. This CDR3 region has 15 residues. The ends lost 3 bases at V and 1 base at J; junction bases unmatched: 4. CDR3 loop: CASSFPGGGNTEAFF. In DNA form, the CDR3 reads TGTGCCAGCAGTTTTCCAGGGGGCGGGAACACTGAAGCTTTCTTT.

This rearrangement joins TRBV27 to TRBJ1-4; 9 positions match TRBD1. The germline V gene encodes CDR1 MNHEY and CDR2 SMNVEV (reference sequence). V dropped 4 bases and J dropped 7; count of bases not matched to a gene: 7. CDR3 length: 15 residues. CDR3 amino acids: CASSSRTGVIEKLFF. The DNA of the CDR3 is TGTGCCAGCAGTTCGCGGACAGGGGTAATTGAAAAACTGTTTTTT.

This clonotype appeared a single time. J is TRBJ1-6 and V is TRBV27; D remains ambiguous. The CDR3 covers 13 residues. From germline, CDR1 is MNHEY and CDR2 SMNVEV (reference sequence). V was shortened by 0 bases and J by 7 bases, with 4 bases between the two germline ends. The CDR3 DNA is TGTGCCAGCAGTTTATCACGGAATTCACCCCTCCACTTT. Its translation: CASSLSRNSPLHF.

This chain links TRBV6-5 with TRBJ2-7; 10 bases are a match to TRBD2. The CDR3 sequence is 16 residues long. Losses at the gene ends were 2 bases for V and 1 base for J; bases not matched to a gene: 5. The germline CDR1 and CDR2 sequences are MNHEY and SVGAGI. The CDR3 bases are TGTGCCAGCAGTTACCTACCTAGCGGGGGTTCCTACGAGCAGTACTTC. Protein: CASSYLPSGGSYEQYF.

The rearrangement joins TRBV5-1 to TRBJ2-5; 8 bases agree with TRBD1. The CDR3 extends over 14 amino acids. The V gene's germline CDR1 is SGHRS and CDR2 YFSETQ. V gave up 0 bases and J gave up 2 bases; unmatched junction bases: 0. This CDR3 is CASSLGTGQETQYF. CDR3 sequence (DNA): TGCGCCAGCAGCTTGGGGACAGGGCAAGAGACCCAGTACTTC.

This chain connects TRBV12-3 or TRBV12-4 to TRBJ2-7; D uncertain. The CDR3 covers 12 residues. V shed 5 bases and J shed 3 bases, with 8 bases lying between them. The CDR3 is CASSRDNYEQYF. CDR3 nucleotide sequence: TGTGCCAGCAGTCGCGACAACTACGAGCAGTACTTC.

This chain connects TRBV7-2 to TRBJ2-2, with D uncertain. This CDR3 region has 14 residues. Trimming took 4 bases from V and 5 from J, leaving 11 bases between them. Germline CDR1 and CDR2: SGHTA and FQGNSA. The CDR3 here is CASSYKGRTGELFF. DNA of the CDR3: TGTGCCAGCAGCTATAAAGGGCGAACCGGGGAGCTGTTTTTT.

The chain couples TRBV3-1 to TRBJ2-1, with D possibly TRBD2 on 5 matching bases. The V end was cut by 4 bases, the J end by 1 base, with 8 bases between. CDR1 and CDR2 from the germline V gene are LGHDT and YNNKEL (reference sequence). The CDR3 has 14 amino acids. The CDR3 DNA reads TGTGCCAGCAGCCGGACTCCTTCCTACAATGAGCAGTTCTTC. Its protein is CASSRTPSYNEQFF.